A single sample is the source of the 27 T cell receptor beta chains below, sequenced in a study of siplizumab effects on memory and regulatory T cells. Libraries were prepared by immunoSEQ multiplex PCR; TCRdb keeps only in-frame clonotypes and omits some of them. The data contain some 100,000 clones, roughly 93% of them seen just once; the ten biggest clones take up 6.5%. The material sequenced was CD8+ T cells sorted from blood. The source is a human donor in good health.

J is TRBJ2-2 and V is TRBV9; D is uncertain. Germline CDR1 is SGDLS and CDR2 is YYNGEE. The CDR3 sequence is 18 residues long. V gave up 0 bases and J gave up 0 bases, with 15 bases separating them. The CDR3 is CASSVDPSPNANTGELFF. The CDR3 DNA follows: TGTGCCAGCAGCGTAGATCCCTCCCCCAACGCGAACACCGGGGAGCTGTTTTTT.

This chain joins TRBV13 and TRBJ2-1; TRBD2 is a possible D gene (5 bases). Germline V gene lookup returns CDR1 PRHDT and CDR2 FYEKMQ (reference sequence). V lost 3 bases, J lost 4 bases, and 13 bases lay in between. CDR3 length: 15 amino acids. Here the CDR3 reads CASSFVGPGYNEQFF. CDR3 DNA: TGTGCCAGCAGCTTCGTTGGTCCGGGATACAATGAGCAGTTCTTC.

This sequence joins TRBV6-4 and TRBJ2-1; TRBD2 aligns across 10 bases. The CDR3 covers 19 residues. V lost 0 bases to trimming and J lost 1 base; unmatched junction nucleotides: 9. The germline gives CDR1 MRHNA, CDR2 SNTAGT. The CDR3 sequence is CASSDSRWVAGGSYNEQFF. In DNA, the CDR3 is TGTGCCAGCAGTGACTCCCGTTGGGTAGCGGGAGGATCCTACAATGAGCAGTTCTTC.

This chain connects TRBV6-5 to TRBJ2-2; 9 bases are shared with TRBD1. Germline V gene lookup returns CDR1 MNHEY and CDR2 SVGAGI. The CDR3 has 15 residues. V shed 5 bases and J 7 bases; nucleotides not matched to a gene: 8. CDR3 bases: TGTGCCAGCAGTACTTGGGACAGGGAGGGCGGGGAGCTGTTTTTT. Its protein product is CASSTWDREGGELFF.

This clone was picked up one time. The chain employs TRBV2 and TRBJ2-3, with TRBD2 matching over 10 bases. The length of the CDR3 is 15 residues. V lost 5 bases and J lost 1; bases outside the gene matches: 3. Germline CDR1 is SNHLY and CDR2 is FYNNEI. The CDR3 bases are TGTGCCAGCAGTCCTCTAGCGGGGGGCACAGATACGCAGTATTTT. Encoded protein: CASSPLAGGTDTQYF.

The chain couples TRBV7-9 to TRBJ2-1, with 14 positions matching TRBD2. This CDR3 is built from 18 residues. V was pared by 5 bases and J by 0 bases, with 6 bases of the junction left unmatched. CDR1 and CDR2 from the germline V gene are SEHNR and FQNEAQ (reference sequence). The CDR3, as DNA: TGTGCCAGCAGCCCCCGGACTAGCGGGGGGAGCTCCTACAATGAGCAGTTCTTC. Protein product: CASSPRTSGGSSYNEQFF. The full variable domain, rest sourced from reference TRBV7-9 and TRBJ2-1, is DTGVSQNPRHKITKRGQNVTFRCDPISEHNRLYWYRQTLGQGPEFLTYFQNEAQLEKSRLLSDRFSAERPKGSFSTLEIQRTEQGDSAMYLCASSPRTSGGSSYNEQFFGPGTRLTVL.

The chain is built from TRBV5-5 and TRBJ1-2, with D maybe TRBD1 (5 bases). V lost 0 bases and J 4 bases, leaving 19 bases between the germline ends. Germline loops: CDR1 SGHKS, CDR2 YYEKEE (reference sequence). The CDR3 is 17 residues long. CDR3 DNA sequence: TGTGCCAGCAGCTTGGGTCCAGGGCACCACCATGGCTATGGCTACACCTTC. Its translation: CASSLGPGHHHGYGYTF.

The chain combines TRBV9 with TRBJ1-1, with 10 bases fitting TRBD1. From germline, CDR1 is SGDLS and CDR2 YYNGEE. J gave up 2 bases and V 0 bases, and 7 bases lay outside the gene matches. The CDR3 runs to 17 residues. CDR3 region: CASSVVGTGDSNTEAFF. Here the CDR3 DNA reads TGTGCCAGCAGCGTAGTCGGGACAGGGGATTCCAACACTGAAGCTTTCTTT.

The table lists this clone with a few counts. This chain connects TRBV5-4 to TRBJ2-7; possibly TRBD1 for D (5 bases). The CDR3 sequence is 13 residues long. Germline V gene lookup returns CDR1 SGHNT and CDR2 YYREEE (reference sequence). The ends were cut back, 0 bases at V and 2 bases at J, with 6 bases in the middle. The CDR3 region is CASSLGRAYEQYF. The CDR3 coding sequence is TGTGCCAGCAGCTTGGGCAGGGCCTACGAGCAGTACTTC.

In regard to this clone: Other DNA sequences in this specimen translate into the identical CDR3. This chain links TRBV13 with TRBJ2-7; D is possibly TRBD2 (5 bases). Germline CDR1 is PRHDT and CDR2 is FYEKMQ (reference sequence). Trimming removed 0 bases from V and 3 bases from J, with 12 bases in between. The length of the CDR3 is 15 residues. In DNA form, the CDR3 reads TGTGCCAGCAGCTTAGGGTCGGGGTTGGGCTACGAGCAGTACTTC. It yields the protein CASSLGSGLGYEQYF.

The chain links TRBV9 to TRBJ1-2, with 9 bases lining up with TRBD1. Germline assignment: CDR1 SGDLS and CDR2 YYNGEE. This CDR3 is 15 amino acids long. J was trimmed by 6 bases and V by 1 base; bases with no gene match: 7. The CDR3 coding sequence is TGTGCCAGCAGCGTAACAGGGGGCAGTCTAGATGGCTACACCTTC. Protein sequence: CASSVTGGSLDGYTF.

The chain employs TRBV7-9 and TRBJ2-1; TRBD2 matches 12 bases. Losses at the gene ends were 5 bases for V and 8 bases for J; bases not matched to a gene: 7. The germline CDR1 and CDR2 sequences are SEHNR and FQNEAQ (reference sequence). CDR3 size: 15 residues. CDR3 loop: CASSPTSGRLDEQFF. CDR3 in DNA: TGTGCCAGCAGCCCAACTAGCGGGAGGTTGGATGAGCAGTTCTTC. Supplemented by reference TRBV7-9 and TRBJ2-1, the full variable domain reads DTGVSQNPRHKITKRGQNVTFRCDPISEHNRLYWYRQTLGQGPEFLTYFQNEAQLEKSRLLSDRFSAERPKGSFSTLEIQRTEQGDSAMYLCASSPTSGRLDEQFFGPGTRLTVL.

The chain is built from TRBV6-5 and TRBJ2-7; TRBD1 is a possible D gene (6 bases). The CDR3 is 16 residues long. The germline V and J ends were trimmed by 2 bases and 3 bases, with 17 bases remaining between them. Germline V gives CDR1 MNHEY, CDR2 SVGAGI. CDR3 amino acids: CASSYEAGVSYYEQYF. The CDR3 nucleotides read TGTGCCAGCAGTTACGAGGCAGGGGTTAGCTACTACGAGCAGTACTTC.

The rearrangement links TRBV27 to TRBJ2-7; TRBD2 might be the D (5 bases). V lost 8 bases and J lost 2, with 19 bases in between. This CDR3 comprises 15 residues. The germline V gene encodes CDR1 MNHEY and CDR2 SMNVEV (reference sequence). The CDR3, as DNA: TGTGCCAGCTCGGAGTCGGGGTTAGCAACCTACGAGCAGTACTTC. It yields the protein CASSESGLATYEQYF.

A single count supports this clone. The CDR3 DNA follows: TGCGCCAGCAGCCAAGGACCGTCCAGGGAAGATGAAAAACTGTTTTTT. This sequence encodes CASSQGPSREDEKLFF. The rearrangement links TRBV4-1 to TRBJ1-4, with D possibly TRBD1 on 5 matching bases. Germline lookup yields CDR1 MGHRA and CDR2 YSYEKL. The V gene lost 1 base and the J gene lost 6 bases, with 15 bases spanning the gap. The CDR3 is 16 residues long.

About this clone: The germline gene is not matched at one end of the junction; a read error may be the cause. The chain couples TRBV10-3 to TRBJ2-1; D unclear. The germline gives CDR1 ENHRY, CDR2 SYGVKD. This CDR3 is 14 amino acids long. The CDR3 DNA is TGTGCCAGCAGTTACTCTGGGCAAAACAATGAGCAGTTCTTC. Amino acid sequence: CASSYSGQNNEQFF.

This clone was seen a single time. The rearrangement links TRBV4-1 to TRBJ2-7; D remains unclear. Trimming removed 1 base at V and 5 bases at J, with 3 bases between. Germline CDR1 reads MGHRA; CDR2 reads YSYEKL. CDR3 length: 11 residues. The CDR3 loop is CASSQANEQYF. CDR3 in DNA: TGCGCCAGCAGCCAAGCCAACGAGCAGTACTTC.

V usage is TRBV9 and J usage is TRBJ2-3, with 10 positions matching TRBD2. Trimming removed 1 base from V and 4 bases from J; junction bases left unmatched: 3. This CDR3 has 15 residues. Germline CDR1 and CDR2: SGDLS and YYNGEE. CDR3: CASSVLAGEADTQYF. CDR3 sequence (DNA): TGTGCCAGCAGCGTACTAGCGGGAGAGGCAGATACGCAGTATTTT.

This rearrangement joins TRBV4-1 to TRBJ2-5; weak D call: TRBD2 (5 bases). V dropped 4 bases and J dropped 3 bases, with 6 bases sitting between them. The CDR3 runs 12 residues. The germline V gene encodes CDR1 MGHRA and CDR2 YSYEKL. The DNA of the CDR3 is TGCGCCAGCAGCCGAGGGAAAGAGACCCAGTACTTC. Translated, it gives CASSRGKETQYF.

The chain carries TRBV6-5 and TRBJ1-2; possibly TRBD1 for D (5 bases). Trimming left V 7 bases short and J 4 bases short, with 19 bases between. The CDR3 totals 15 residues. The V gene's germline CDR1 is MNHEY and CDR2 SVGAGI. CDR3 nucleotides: TGTGCCAGCAATCCCGGGAGAGGGGCGACCTATGGCTACACCTTC. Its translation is CASNPGRGATYGYTF.

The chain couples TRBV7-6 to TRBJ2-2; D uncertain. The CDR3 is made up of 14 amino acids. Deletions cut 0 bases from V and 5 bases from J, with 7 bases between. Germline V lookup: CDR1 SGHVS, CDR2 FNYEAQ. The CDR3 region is CASSLAWSTGELFF. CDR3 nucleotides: TGTGCCAGCAGCTTAGCATGGAGTACCGGGGAGCTGTTTTTT.

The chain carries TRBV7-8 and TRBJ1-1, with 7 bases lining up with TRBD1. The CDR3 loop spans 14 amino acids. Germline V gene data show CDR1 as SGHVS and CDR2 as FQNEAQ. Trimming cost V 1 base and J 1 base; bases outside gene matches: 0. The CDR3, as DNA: TGTGCCAGCAGCTTAGGACAGGGGAACACTGAAGCTTTCTTT. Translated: CASSLGQGNTEAFF.

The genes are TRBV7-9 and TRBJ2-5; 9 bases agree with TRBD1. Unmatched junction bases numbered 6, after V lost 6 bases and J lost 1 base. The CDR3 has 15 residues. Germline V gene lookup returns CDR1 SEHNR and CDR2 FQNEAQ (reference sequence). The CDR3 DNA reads TGTGCCAGCAGGATGACAGGGGGGGTCCAAGAGACCCAGTACTTC. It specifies CASRMTGGVQETQYF.

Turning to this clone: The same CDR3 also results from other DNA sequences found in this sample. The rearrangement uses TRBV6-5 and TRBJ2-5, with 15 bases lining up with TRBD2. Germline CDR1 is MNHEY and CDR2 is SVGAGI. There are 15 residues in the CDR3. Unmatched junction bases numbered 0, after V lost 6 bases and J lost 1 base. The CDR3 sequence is CASRGLAGGQETQYF. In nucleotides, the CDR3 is TGTGCCAGCAGGGGACTAGCGGGAGGCCAAGAGACCCAGTACTTC.

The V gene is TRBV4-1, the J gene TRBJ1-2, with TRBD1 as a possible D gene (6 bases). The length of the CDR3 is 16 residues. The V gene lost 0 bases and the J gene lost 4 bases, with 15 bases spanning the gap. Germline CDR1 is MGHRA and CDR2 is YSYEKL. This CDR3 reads CASSQDELDSSYGYTF. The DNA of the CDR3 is TGCGCCAGCAGCCAAGATGAGCTGGACAGTAGCTATGGCTACACCTTC.

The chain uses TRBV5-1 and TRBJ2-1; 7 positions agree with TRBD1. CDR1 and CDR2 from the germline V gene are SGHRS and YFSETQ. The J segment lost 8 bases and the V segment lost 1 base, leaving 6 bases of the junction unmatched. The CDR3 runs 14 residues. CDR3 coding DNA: TGCGCCAGCAGCTTGTACCCACAGGGGCATGAGCAGTTCTTC. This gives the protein CASSLYPQGHEQFF.

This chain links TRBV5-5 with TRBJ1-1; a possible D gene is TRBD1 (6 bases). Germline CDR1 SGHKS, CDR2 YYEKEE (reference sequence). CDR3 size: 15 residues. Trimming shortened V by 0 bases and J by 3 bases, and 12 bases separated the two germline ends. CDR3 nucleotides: TGTGCCAGCAGCTTGGGTGGAGGGGGTTACACTGAAGCTTTCTTT. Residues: CASSLGGGGYTEAFF. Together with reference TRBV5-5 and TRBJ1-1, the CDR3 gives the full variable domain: DAGVTQSPTHLIKTRGQQVTLRCSPISGHKSVSWYQQVLGQGPQFIFQYYEKEERGRGNFPDRFSARQFPNYSSELNVNALLLGDSALYLCASSLGGGGYTEAFFGQGTRLTVV.